This TCR beta chain came from a study of blood T cells in healthy people across ages. CDR3 size: 19 residues. Germline V gene sequence: CDR1 SGHVS, CDR2 FQNEAQ. Losses at the gene ends were 2 bases for V and 0 bases for J; bases not matched to a gene: 13. In regard to this clonotype: Its antigen remains unidentified.

Overall study findings and caveats: Any conclusive comparison of naive versus antigen-experienced cells was prevented by using unsorted PBMCs. Long-lived donors exceeded aged donors in naive CD4+ cells and diversity.

Isolation per sample recovered at least 7 million PBMCs. The use of a sample-barcoded 5' primer and a J-beta primer mix characterized a second PCR of roughly 7 to 11 cycles. Each single sample gave us at least 3 million CDR3-containing paired-end reads. MiXCR, applied by TCRdb to the 5' RACE reads, yields one record per CDR3 protein. The sample gives 1.5 million to 2 million distinct CDR3 sequences, approximately 39% of which show up once; roughly 24% is in the top ten. This chain connects TRBV7-8 to TRBJ2-3; 8 bases line up with TRBD2. The sequencing sample was made of blood. This receptor was obtained from a human donor in good health. DNA for the CDR3: TGTGCCAGCAGCTTAATGTGGGCCAGCGGGGGCCATAGCACAGATACGCAGTATTTT. It yields the protein CASSLMWASGGHSTDTQYF.